This T cell receptor (beta chain) was captured by sequencing in a study of sequential checkpoint blockade in melanoma. Study background: Maintenance nivolumab came after either treatment sequence. About two dozen patients had matched tumor biopsies before treatment and at week 13 after nivolumab or ipilimumab alone. General study findings and limits: Patients with week-13 increases in T-cell fraction and clonality benefited about 30 times more often.

The germline gives CDR1 LNHNV, CDR2 YYDKDF (reference sequence). This CDR3 spans 15 amino acids. The V end was cut by 0 bases, the J end by 4 bases, with 11 bases between. Using immunoSEQ multiplex PCR, the repertoire was profiled, and TCRdb retains in-frame clones only, with some absent. The table includes 6,000 to 9,500 clones, approximately 30% detected once. With regard to this clone: What it binds is not known.

The treatment here: randomized to nivolumab then ipilimumab (arm A) or the reverse (arm B). The receptor was derived from a human donor with melanoma. This chain uses TRBV15 with TRBJ2-3; either TRBD1 or TRBD2 may supply D (5 bases each). The sequencing here drew on tumor tissue (inferred from file names), taken from a patient given nivolumab and ipilimumab in sequence. The chain's CDR3 is CATSRELQGADTQYF. DNA for the CDR3: TGTGCCACCAGCAGAGAACTCCAGGGAGCAGATACGCAGTATTTT.